This T cell receptor (beta chain) was recovered during a study of beta chain features in type 1 diabetes. Study-level background: Examination spanned 100 million to 120 million sorted cells from all samples.

General study results and limits: Patients with Type 1 diabetes showed moderately but significantly shorter TCRB CDR3s in all four CD4+ subsets. Naive, central memory and Treg TCRB repertoires seemed to resemble each other more closely in patients than they did in healthy donors. The VDJ junctions of type 1 diabetes patients carried fewer insertions and more deletions.

The V gene end was trimmed by 9 bases and the J gene end by 6 bases; junction bases not matched to a gene: 11. Germline CDR1 and CDR2: MNHNY and SVGAGI (reference sequence). There are 15 residues in the CDR3. Each of the CD4+ naive, central memory, regulatory and stem cell-like memory populations was sorted via CD45RO/CCR7/CD25/CD127/CD95/CD27. Expressed TCRB transcripts were sequenced because the isolated RNA had all been reverse transcribed beforehand. The assay was immunoSEQ multiplex PCR, and TCRdb's table has in-frame clones only and misses some. The sample shows about 300,000 clones, about 14% of them seen only once. This clone was observed a handful of times. Its specificity is not known.

The chain links TRBV6-6 to TRBJ2-3; TRBD2 agrees at 11 bases. The sequencing input was naive CD4+ T cells from blood. This clonotype was sampled from a woman younger than 35 with type 1 diabetes. The CDR3 DNA reads TGTGCCAGTCTGGCTAGCGGGAGGCAGGGGGATACGCAGTATTTT. Amino acid sequence: CASLASGRQGDTQYF.